This T cell receptor (beta chain) was sequenced in a study of blood T cell repertoires in COVID-19 (dated by TCRdb to 2018 to 2020). About the full investigation: The collaborator samples originated in the United States, Italy and Spain and spanned the acute and convalescent phases of COVID-19. Deeply sampled blood TCRbeta repertoires from subjects exposed to, actively infected with, or recovered from COVID-19 were included in the dataset. A freely available public database, intended as a resource for researchers studying the immune response to SARS-CoV-2, is where the repertoires were released. A de-identified subject ID, COVID-19 status, age in years and sex were almost always included in the sample metadata. The prospective study material was composed of cDNA or gDNA derived from T cells, B-cell-depleted T cells, or PBMCs. HLA class I and class II types, where available, came from metadata supplied by the sample provider rather than from assay-based typing. The samples were drawn from the first 160 participants of the ongoing ImmuneRACE study and from 1,254 subjects provided by 6 global collaborators.

Collaborating institutions collected whole blood in K2EDTA tubes following their own protocols. For TCRbeta analysis, collaborators shipped samples as frozen whole blood, isolated PBMCs, or DNA extracted from either of those sample types. There are a few counts of this clone. The antigen this receptor binds is unknown. No much larger clonotype is one base removed from it; base qualities were not supplied. The immunoSEQ Assay, a bias-controlled multiplex PCR, was used to amplify TCRbeta CDR3 regions from genomic DNA. Concerning the study's data processing: Within the assay, amplification of reference gene primers was used to estimate how many nucleated cells each sample contained. To quantify the absolute abundance of each unique TCRbeta CDR3 rearrangement, sequence reads were collapsed and filtered. For each sample, productive Simpson clonality was calculated as the square root of Simpson's diversity index across productive rearrangements. The table was pulled from immuneACCESS by TCRdb, which kept in-frame rearrangements only. Such tables lose some clones; where checked, under half of the loss comes from unresolved V genes, and the rest has no known cause. The V and J calls and clone size come from that table; D and trimming were worked out from the DNA. The sample has about 57,000 clones on record, roughly 78% of them singletons. The biggest ten clones account for more than 8% of the sample.

Compared with germline, V lacks 3 bases and J lacks 7 bases; bases without a gene match: 7. For CDR1 and CDR2, the germline V gene lists SGDLS and YYNGEE. The CDR3 covers 16 residues, taking in both the cysteine and the phenylalanine. The sequence is cut down to CDR3 DNA, 48 bases in frame from base 1. What the authors observed across the whole study: The quantity of clinical and demographic metadata differed by source and by participant and was supplied without curation.

This TCR came from a woman at least 80 years old with acute or convalescent COVID-19. Sequenced input: peripheral blood. The V gene is TRBV9 and the J gene is TRBJ2-1; 13 middle bases align to TRBD2. The bases read TGTGCCAGCAGCGAAGGGACTAGCGGGATAGGGAATGAGCAGTTCTTC. Its translation reads: CASSEGTSGIGNEQFF.